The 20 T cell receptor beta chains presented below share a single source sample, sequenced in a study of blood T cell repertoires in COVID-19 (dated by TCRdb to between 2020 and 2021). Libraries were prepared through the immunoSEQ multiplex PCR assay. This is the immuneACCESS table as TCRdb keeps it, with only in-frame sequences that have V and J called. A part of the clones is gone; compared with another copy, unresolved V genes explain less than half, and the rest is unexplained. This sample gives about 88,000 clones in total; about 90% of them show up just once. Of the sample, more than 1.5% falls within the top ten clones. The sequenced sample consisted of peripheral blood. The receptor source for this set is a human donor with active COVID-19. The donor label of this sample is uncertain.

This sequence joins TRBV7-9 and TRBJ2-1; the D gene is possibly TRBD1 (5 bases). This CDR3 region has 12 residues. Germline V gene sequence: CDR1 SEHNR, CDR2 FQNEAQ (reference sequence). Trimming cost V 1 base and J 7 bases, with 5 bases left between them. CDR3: CASSLDRNEQFF. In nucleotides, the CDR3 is TGTGCCAGCAGCTTAGACAGGAATGAGCAGTTCTTC.

For the CDR3, the DNA is TGTGCCAGCAGCTTGGAGTGGGGGCAAAACTATGGCTACACCTTC. It yields the protein CASSLEWGQNYGYTF. This chain joins TRBV5-8 and TRBJ1-2, with D maybe TRBD1 (6 bases). Trimming took off 0 bases at V and 2 bases at J, with 11 bases between the two ends. The germline CDR1 and CDR2 sequences are SGHTS and YDEGEE. CDR3 length: 15 amino acids.

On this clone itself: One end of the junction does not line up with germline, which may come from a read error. DNA of the CDR3: TGTGCCAGCTCCCCACTTTACAGACAGGTCCTCGACGAGCAGTACTTC. Residues: CASSPLYRQVLDEQYF. The V and J genes are TRBV18 and TRBJ2-7; D might be TRBD1 (6 bases). CDR1 and CDR2 (germline): KGHSH, LQKENI. This CDR3 region has 16 residues.

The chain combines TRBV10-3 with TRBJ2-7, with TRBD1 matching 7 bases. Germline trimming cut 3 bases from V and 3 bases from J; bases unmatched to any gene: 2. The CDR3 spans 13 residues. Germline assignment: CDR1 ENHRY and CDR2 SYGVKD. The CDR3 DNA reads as TGTGCCATCAGTGACGACAGGGACTACGAGCAGTACTTC. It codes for CAISDDRDYEQYF.

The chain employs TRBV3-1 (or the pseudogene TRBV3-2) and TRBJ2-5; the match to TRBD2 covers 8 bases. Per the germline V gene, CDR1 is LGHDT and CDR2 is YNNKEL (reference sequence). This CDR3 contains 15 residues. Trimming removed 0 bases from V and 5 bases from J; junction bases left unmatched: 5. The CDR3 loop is CASSQELAEQETQYF. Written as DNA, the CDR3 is TGTGCCAGCAGCCAAGAACTAGCGGAACAGGAGACCCAGTACTTC.

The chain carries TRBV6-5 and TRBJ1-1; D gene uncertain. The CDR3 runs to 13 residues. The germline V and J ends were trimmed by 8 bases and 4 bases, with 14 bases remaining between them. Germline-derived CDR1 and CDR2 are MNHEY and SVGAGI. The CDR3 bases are TGTGCCAGCGGCAGGTTGAGTGGCACTGAAGCTTTCTTT. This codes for CASGRLSGTEAFF.

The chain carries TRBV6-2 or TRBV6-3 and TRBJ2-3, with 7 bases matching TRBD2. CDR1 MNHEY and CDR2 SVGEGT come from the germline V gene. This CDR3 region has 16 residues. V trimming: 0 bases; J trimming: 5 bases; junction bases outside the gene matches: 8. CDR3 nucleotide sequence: TGTGCCAGCAGTTACTCGGGGGGGTCCGTAAGAGATACGCAGTATTTT. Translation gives CASSYSGGSVRDTQYF.

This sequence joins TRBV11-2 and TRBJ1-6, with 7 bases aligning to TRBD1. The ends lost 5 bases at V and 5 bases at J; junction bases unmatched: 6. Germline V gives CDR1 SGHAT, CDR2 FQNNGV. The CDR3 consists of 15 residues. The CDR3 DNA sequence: TGTGCCAGCAGCGAAGGGGGCGCAGATAATTCACCCCTCCACTTT. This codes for CASSEGGADNSPLHF.

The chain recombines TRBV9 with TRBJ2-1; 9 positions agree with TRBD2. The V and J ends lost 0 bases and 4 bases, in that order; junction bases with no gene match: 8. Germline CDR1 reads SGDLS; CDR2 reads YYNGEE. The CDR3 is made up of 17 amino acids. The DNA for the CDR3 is TGTGCCAGCAGCGTAGGAGGTGGCGGGGGGGATTACAATGAGCAGTTCTTC. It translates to CASSVGGGGGDYNEQFF.

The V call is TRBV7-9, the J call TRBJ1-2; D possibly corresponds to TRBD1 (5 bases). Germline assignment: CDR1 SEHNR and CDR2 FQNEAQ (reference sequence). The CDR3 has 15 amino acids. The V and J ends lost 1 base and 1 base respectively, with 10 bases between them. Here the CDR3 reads CASSLEGEFNYGYTF. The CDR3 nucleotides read TGTGCCAGCAGCTTAGAAGGGGAATTTAACTATGGCTACACCTTC.

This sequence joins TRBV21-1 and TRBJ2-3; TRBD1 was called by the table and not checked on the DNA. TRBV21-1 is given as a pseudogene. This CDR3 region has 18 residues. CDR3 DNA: TGTGCCAGCAGCTTCCTCCCCGGGACAGGGGAAATAGGAGATACGCAGTATTTT. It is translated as CASSFLPGTGEIGDTQYF.

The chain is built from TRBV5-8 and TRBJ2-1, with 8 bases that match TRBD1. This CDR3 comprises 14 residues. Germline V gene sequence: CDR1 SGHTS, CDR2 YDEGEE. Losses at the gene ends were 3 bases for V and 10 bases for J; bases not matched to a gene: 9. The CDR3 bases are TGTGCCAGCAGCTCGGGGGCAGGGGGCGAGGAGCAGTTCTTC. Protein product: CASSSGAGGEEQFF.

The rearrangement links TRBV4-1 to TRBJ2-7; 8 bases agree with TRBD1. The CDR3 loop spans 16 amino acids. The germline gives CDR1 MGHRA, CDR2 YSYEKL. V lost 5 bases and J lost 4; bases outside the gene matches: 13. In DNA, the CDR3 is TGCGCCAGCAGCAAAAGCCTCAGGGGGCAGGAGTACGAGCAGTACTTC. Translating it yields CASSKSLRGQEYEQYF.

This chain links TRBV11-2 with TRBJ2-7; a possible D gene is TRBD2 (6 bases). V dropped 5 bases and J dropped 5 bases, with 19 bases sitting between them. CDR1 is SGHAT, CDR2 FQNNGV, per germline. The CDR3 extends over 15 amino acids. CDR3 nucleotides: TGTGCCAGCAGCCGCGGTGGGACTGCTCTAAACGAGCAGTACTTC. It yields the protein CASSRGGTALNEQYF. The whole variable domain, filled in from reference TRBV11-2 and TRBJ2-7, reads EAGVAQSPRYKIIEKRQSVAFWCNPISGHATLYWYQQILGQGPKLLIQFQNNGVVDDSQLPKDRFSAERLKGVDSTLKIQPAKLEDSAVYLCASSRGGTALNEQYFGPGTRLTVT.

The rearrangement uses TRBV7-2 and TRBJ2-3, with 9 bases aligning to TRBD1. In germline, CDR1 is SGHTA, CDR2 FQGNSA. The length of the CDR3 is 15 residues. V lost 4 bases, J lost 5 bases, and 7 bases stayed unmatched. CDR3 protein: CASSYSGTGQDTQYF. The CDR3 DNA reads TGTGCCAGCAGCTATTCCGGGACAGGGCAAGATACGCAGTATTTT.

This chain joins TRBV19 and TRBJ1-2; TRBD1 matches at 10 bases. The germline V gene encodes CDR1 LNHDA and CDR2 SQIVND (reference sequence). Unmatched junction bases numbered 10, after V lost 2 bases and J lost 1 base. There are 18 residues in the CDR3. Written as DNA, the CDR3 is TGTGCCAGTAGTATAAGGTCCGACAGGGGGCGCAGTAACTATGGCTACACCTTC. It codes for CASSIRSDRGRSNYGYTF.

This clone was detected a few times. CDR3 DNA: TGTGCCAGCAGCGGGCCGGGGACAGGGTTAAGTAGAGGGGAAAAACTGTTTTTT. It yields the protein CASSGPGTGLSRGEKLFF. The V call is TRBV21-1, the J call TRBJ1-4; the table's D call, TRBD1, has no DNA check behind it. TRBV21-1 is assigned pseudogene status. The CDR3 is made up of 18 amino acids.

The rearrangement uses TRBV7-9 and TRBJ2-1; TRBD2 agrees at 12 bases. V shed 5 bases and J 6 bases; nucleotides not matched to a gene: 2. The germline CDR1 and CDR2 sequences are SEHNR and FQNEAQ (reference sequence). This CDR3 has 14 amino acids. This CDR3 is CASSASGGANEQFF. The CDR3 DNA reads TGTGCCAGCAGCGCTAGCGGGGGGGCCAATGAGCAGTTCTTC.

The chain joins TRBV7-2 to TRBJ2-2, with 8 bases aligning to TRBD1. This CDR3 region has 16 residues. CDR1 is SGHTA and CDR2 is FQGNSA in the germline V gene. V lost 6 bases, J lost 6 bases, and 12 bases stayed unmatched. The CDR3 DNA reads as TGTGCCAGCAGACTTAGATCAGGGGGCGAAGCCGGGGAGCTGTTTTTT. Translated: CASRLRSGGEAGELFF.

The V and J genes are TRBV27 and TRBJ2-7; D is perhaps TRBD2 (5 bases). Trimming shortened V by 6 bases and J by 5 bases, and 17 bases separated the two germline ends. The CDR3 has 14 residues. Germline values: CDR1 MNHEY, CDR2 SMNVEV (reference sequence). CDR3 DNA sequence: TGTGCCAGCAGCCCCCCCGCTCCTAGCCACGAGCAGTACTTC. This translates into CASSPPAPSHEQYF.